Below, one TCR beta chain is given with its context. The sample comes from a study of blood T cell repertoires in COVID-19. About the research overall: Acute-phase and convalescent COVID-19 samples originated in the United States, Italy and Spain. From T cells, B-cell-depleted T cells, or PBMCs came the material, which was cDNA or gDNA.

The authors' processing: Amplified reference gene primers provided the basis for estimating nucleated cell counts. The assay was immunoSEQ multiplex PCR, and TCRdb's table has in-frame clones only and misses some. V and J calls and clone size are those listed in that table; D and trimming were worked out from the DNA. The table lists 150,000 to 200,000 clones, over 80% of them singletons. The sequenced sample consisted of peripheral blood. This clonotype was obtained from a woman in her 50s with acute or convalescent COVID-19.

The CDR3 sequence is CASSPFETVDYEQYF. DNA of the CDR3: TGTGCCAGCAGCCCCTTCGAGACAGTCGATTACGAGCAGTACTTC. This chain joins TRBV5-6 and TRBJ2-7, with D possibly matching TRBD1 (5 bases). Germline CDR1 reads SGHDT; CDR2 reads YYEEEE. CDR3 size: 15 residues. The ends were cut back, 4 bases at V and 4 bases at J, with 18 bases in the middle.